This T cell receptor beta chain derives from a study of blood T cell repertoires in COVID-19. Overall study context: Sites in the United States, Italy and Spain provided acute and convalescent COVID-19 samples. Nucleic acid was either cDNA or gDNA, and it came from T cells, B-cell-depleted T cells, or PBMCs.

V shed 3 bases, J shed 10 bases, and the junction held 9 bases outside the gene matches. This CDR3 contains 15 residues. Germline CDR1 LNHDA, CDR2 SQIVND (reference sequence). As handled by the study authors: Using reference gene primer amplification, nucleated cell counts were estimated. Assay used: immunoSEQ multiplex PCR; TCRdb lists only in-frame clones, some missing. V and J calls and clone size are copied from that table; D and trimming were computed from the DNA. In the table there are around 250,000 clones, 80% to 85% of which are singletons. The genes are TRBV19 and TRBJ1-6, with 7 bases identical to TRBD1. Sequencing was carried out using peripheral blood. This clonotype was sampled from a woman in her forties who had recovered from COVID-19. CDR3 amino acids: CASSIAQGGDSPLHF. CDR3 coding DNA: TGTGCCAGTAGTATCGCCCAGGGGGGAGACTCACCCCTCCACTTT.